The next 22 T cell receptor beta chains were all read from a single sample in a study of CD8 T cells in ankylosing spondylitis. Whole-study findings and limits: A TCR beta motif of roughly 8 highly homologous variants appeared characteristic of ankylosing spondylitis blood.

Each CDR3 protein is one row after TCRdb ran MiXCR on the 5' RACE reads. This table has roughly 670,000 distinct CDR3 sequences, roughly 19% appearing once. Which antigens these TCRs recognize remains unknown. The sample consisted of blood, either unsorted or a sorted T cell fraction (not recorded which). The receptors here all came from a male donor with ankylosing spondylitis.

This CDR3 is CASSIRPSGGQSTDTQYF. The DNA for the CDR3 is TGTGCCAGTAGTATCAGGCCTAGCGGGGGGCAAAGCACAGATACGCAGTATTTT. The chain employs TRBV19 and TRBJ2-3; 11 nucleotides match TRBD2. Germline trimming cut 3 bases from V and 0 bases from J; bases unmatched to any gene: 8. Germline lookup yields CDR1 LNHDA and CDR2 SQIVND (reference sequence). The length of the CDR3 is 18 residues. Using reference TRBV19 and TRBJ2-3 for the parts outside the CDR3, the full variable domain is DGGITQSPKYLFRKEGQNVTLSCEQNLNHDAMYWYRQDPGQGLRLIYYSQIVNDFQKGDIAEGYSVSREKKESFPLTVTSAQKNPTAFYLCASSIRPSGGQSTDTQYFGPGTRLTVL.

This clonotype came up a few times. The chain links TRBV6-2 or TRBV6-3 to TRBJ2-2; D is unclear. From germline, CDR1 is MNHEY and CDR2 SVGEGT. There are 11 residues in the CDR3. The V end lost 5 bases, the J end lost 9 bases, and 7 bases lay between the germline ends. CDR3 coding DNA: TGTGCCAGCAGTCTACACTGGGAGCTGTTTTTT. Residues: CASSLHWELFF.

This clonotype was detected a few times. The genes are TRBV4-1 and TRBJ1-4, with no clear D. The V gene lost 0 bases and the J gene lost 7 bases, with 15 bases spanning the gap. Germline CDR1 reads MGHRA; CDR2 reads YSYEKL. The CDR3 length is 16 residues. CDR3 bases: TGCGCCAGCAGCCAAGATGGAGGAGGGAGGATTGAAAAACTGTTTTTT. As protein: CASSQDGGGRIEKLFF.

This chain connects TRBV7-9 to TRBJ2-2; D is possibly TRBD1 (6 bases). The CDR3 is 16 amino acids. Germline V gene lookup returns CDR1 SEHNR and CDR2 FQNEAQ (reference sequence). V was pared by 4 bases and J by 7 bases, with 19 bases between. The DNA for the CDR3 is TGTGCCAGCAGCTCAGGGGCCCCTTCAACAGACGGGGAGCTGTTTTTT. Encoded protein: CASSSGAPSTDGELFF.

The chain combines TRBV20-1 with TRBJ2-5, with a tentative D call TRBD2 (6 bases). V gave up 0 bases and J gave up 2 bases, with 13 bases separating them. This CDR3 is built from 15 residues. Germline lookup yields CDR1 DFQATT and CDR2 SNEGSKA (reference sequence). CDR3: CSARDLLGLQETQYF. CDR3 sequence (DNA): TGCAGTGCTAGAGATTTGTTGGGACTTCAAGAGACCCAGTACTTC.

This clonotype was found a few times. The V call is TRBV10-3, the J call TRBJ2-5; D assignment may be TRBD1 or TRBD2 (5 bases each). The CDR3 extends over 14 amino acids. Germline assignment: CDR1 ENHRY and CDR2 SYGVKD. V was trimmed by 7 bases and J by 2 bases, leaving 14 bases between them. The CDR3 is CAIKGEGFQETQYF. DNA for the CDR3: TGTGCCATCAAGGGCGAGGGGTTTCAAGAGACCCAGTACTTC.

This clonotype was observed at least ten times. The CDR3 reads CATSTRDNGNQPQHF. In nucleotides, the CDR3 is TGTGCCACCAGCACCCGGGACAATGGAAATCAGCCCCAGCATTTT. This chain links TRBV15 with TRBJ1-5, with TRBD1 as a possible D gene (6 bases). This CDR3 comprises 15 residues. V was trimmed by 4 bases and J by 4 bases, leaving 14 bases between them. Germline CDR1 reads LNHNV; CDR2 reads YYDKDF (reference sequence).

The genes are TRBV20-1 and TRBJ1-3, with 11 positions matching TRBD1. The germline V gene encodes CDR1 DFQATT and CDR2 SNEGSKA (reference sequence). The V and J ends lost 6 bases and 0 bases, in that order; junction bases with no gene match: 4. This CDR3 is built from 15 residues. CDR3 residues: CSARGTGGSGNTIYF. CDR3 bases: TGCAGTGCCCGAGGGACAGGGGGCTCTGGAAACACCATATATTTT.

The chain uses TRBV4-2 and TRBJ1-5, with a possible D match to TRBD1 (6 bases). With 4 bases removed from V and 4 bases from J, the gap between germline ends came to 20 bases. CDR1 and CDR2 (germline): LGHNA, YNFKEQ. This CDR3 has 17 residues. The CDR3 loop is CASSPRVTTGVNQPQHF. CDR3 DNA sequence: TGTGCCAGCAGCCCCAGAGTTACGACAGGTGTTAATCAGCCCCAGCATTTT.

This clonotype occurred many times. This chain connects TRBV12-3 or TRBV12-4 to TRBJ1-5, with D perhaps matching TRBD1 (5 bases). The CDR3 contains 15 residues. Trimming stripped 2 bases from V and 0 bases from J, with 8 bases between. CDR3 protein: CASSLRGYSNQPQHF. CDR3 bases: TGTGCCAGCAGTTTAAGGGGATATAGCAATCAGCCCCAGCATTTT.

This clonotype was counted only a few times. The chain uses TRBV20-1 and TRBJ2-1; the match to TRBD2 covers 9 bases. After removal of 5 bases from V and 0 bases from J, the junction contained 8 bases not matched to a gene. The germline V gene encodes CDR1 DFQATT and CDR2 SNEGSKA (reference sequence). The CDR3 is made up of 16 amino acids. Here the CDR3 DNA reads TGCAGTGCTCTGGGACTAGCAGGAAGCTCCTACAATGAGCAGTTCTTC. This translates into CSALGLAGSSYNEQFF.

The CDR3 loop is CASSEGGLGDTQYF. Written as DNA, the CDR3 is TGTGCCAGCAGTGAAGGCGGTCTGGGAGATACGCAGTATTTT. The chain combines TRBV25-1 with TRBJ2-3; no definite D call. CDR3 length equals 14 residues. CDR1 and CDR2 (germline): MGHDK, SYGVNS. Between the trimmed V and J ends, which lost 2 bases and 5 bases, there was a span of 11 bases.

This clonotype was observed a few times. V and J are TRBV20-1 and TRBJ2-3; TRBD2 aligns across 13 bases. The CDR3 has 17 amino acids. Germline CDR1 and CDR2: DFQATT and SNEGSKA (reference sequence). J gave up 6 bases and V 6 bases, and 15 bases lay outside the gene matches. The CDR3 DNA sequence: TGCAGTGCCAGGACTAGCGGGAGATGGGTGATACGGGATACGCAGTATTTT. Its protein is CSARTSGRWVIRDTQYF.

This clonotype has only a few counts. This rearrangement joins TRBV29-1 to TRBJ2-7, with TRBD1 matching over 9 bases. J lost 5 bases, V lost 6 bases, and 2 bases had no gene match. Germline CDR1 is SQVTM and CDR2 is ANQGSEA. The CDR3 runs 11 residues. The chain's CDR3 is CSVTGGHEQYF. For the CDR3, the DNA is TGCAGCGTAACAGGGGGCCACGAGCAGTACTTC.

The table lists this clonotype with many counts. V is TRBV12-3 or TRBV12-4 and J is TRBJ1-2; no clear D. V was pared by 5 bases and J by 3 bases, with 10 bases between. The CDR3 spans 13 residues. The CDR3 reads CASSHSVDYGYTF. DNA for the CDR3: TGTGCCAGCAGTCACAGCGTAGACTATGGCTACACCTTC.

The V gene is TRBV5-1, the J gene TRBJ2-2; D may be TRBD2 (5 bases). With 1 base removed from V and 1 base from J, the gap between germline ends came to 11 bases. This CDR3 comprises 16 residues. Germline CDR1 is SGHRS and CDR2 is YFSETQ. CDR3 loop: CASSLFASGNTGELFF. CDR3 bases: TGCGCCAGCAGCTTGTTCGCCAGCGGGAACACCGGGGAGCTGTTTTTT.

The rearrangement joins TRBV27 to TRBJ1-3; maybe TRBD1 (5 bases). The CDR3 covers 14 residues. In germline, CDR1 is MNHEY, CDR2 SMNVEV (reference sequence). V was clipped by 7 bases and J by 1 base, with 11 bases between them. CDR3 loop: CASNGTPSGNTIYF. Written as DNA, the CDR3 is TGTGCCAGCAATGGGACTCCATCTGGAAACACCATATATTTT.

This clonotype was recorded a few times. The chain has TRBV20-1 and TRBJ2-2; D gene uncertain. The CDR3 is made up of 13 amino acids. Trimming took off 6 bases at V and 0 bases at J, with 8 bases between the two ends. The germline V gene encodes CDR1 DFQATT and CDR2 SNEGSKA (reference sequence). The CDR3 DNA is TGCAGTGCCCTAATTTCGAACACCGGGGAGCTGTTTTTT. Translated, it gives CSALISNTGELFF.

The genes are TRBV11-2 and TRBJ1-1; D gene uncertain. With 9 bases removed from V and 4 bases from J, the gap between germline ends came to 6 bases. Germline V lookup: CDR1 SGHAT, CDR2 FQNNGV. There are 10 residues in the CDR3. The CDR3 DNA is TGTGCCAGAGCGGGCACTGAAGCTTTCTTT. Encoded protein: CARAGTEAFF.

J is TRBJ1-5 and V is TRBV4-2; D gene uncertain. Looked up from germline, CDR1 is LGHNA and CDR2 is YNFKEQ. V lost 3 bases to trimming and J lost 8 bases, with 14 bases between them. This CDR3 has 14 amino acids. CDR3 protein: CASSQVRSREPQHF. CDR3 DNA sequence: TGTGCCAGCAGCCAGGTACGTTCCCGGGAGCCCCAGCATTTT.

In this sample, this clonotype turned up a few times. V is TRBV29-1 and J is TRBJ2-7; possible D gene TRBD2, 6 bases. Trimming removed 7 bases at V and 0 bases at J, with 10 bases between. There are 12 residues in the CDR3. The germline V gene has CDR1 SQVTM and CDR2 ANQGSEA. Here the CDR3 DNA reads TGCAGCGGGAGGGAGAGCTCCTACGAGCAGTACTTC. It is translated as CSGRESSYEQYF.

This clonotype came up a few times. The chain links TRBV12-3 or TRBV12-4 to TRBJ1-3; D is perhaps TRBD1 (6 bases). Trimming stripped 7 bases from V and 0 bases from J, with 13 bases between. The CDR3 has 15 residues. The CDR3: CASTVDSYSGNTIYF. DNA for the CDR3: TGTGCCAGCACAGTGGACAGCTACTCTGGAAACACCATATATTTT.